The 31 T cell receptor beta chains below come from one sample, sequenced in a study of blood T cell repertoires in COVID-19. TCRdb's table, derived via immunoSEQ multiplex PCR, lists solely in-frame clones and lacks some. The table shows around 210,000 clones, with approximately 85% occurring only once. Sequenced: peripheral blood. All receptors come from a man aged 50 or older with COVID-19, enrolled during active disease.

V and J are TRBV28 and TRBJ2-2; TRBD2 might be the D (7 bases). Germline CDR1 is MDHEN and CDR2 is SYDVKM. Trimming removed 3 bases at V and 5 bases at J, with 10 bases between. This CDR3 region has 14 residues. The CDR3 here is CASSLGGTTGELFF. The CDR3 DNA reads TGTGCCAGCAGTTTGGGGGGGACAACCGGGGAGCTGTTTTTT.

The chain carries TRBV7-7 and TRBJ1-3; maybe TRBD1 (5 bases). CDR3 size: 15 residues. Germline lookup yields CDR1 SSHAT and CDR2 FNYEAQ (reference sequence). CDR3 sequence (DNA): TGTGCTATTGGGGGGAGCGCTTCCTCTGGAAACACCATATATTTT. Translated, it gives CAIGGSASSGNTIYF.

The V call is TRBV7-9, the J call TRBJ2-7; D may be TRBD1 (5 bases). Germline V gene lookup returns CDR1 SEHNR and CDR2 FQNEAQ (reference sequence). Trimming pared 2 bases from V and 4 bases from J, leaving 15 bases between. CDR3 size: 15 residues. CDR3 residues: CASSLLTGRPYEQYF. In DNA, the CDR3 is TGTGCCAGCAGCTTACTTACAGGCCGGCCTTACGAGCAGTACTTC.

The chain couples TRBV7-6 to TRBJ2-7, with 7 positions matching TRBD1. J gave up 2 bases and V 0 bases, and 10 bases lay outside the gene matches. CDR3 length: 17 amino acids. CDR1 SGHVS and CDR2 FNYEAQ come from the germline V gene. The CDR3 DNA reads as TGTGCCAGCAGCTTAGCGGATGCGACAGGGCCGACCTACGAGCAGTACTTC. Its protein is CASSLADATGPTYEQYF.

The chain combines TRBV6-2 or TRBV6-3 with TRBJ2-3; TRBD2 might be the D (6 bases). This CDR3 has 16 amino acids. V was cut by 2 bases and J by 3 bases, with 15 bases left in between. Germline CDR1 and CDR2: MNHEY and SVGEGT. CDR3 sequence: CASSYPRLESTDTQYF. CDR3 nucleotides: TGTGCCAGCAGTTACCCGAGACTAGAGAGTACAGATACGCAGTATTTT.

This chain joins TRBV5-1 and TRBJ1-2; 9 bases match TRBD1. V was clipped by 3 bases and J by 5 bases; unmatched bases: 5. CDR1 is SGHRS and CDR2 is YFSETQ in the germline V gene. CDR3 length: 14 amino acids. The CDR3 bases are TGCGCCAGCAGCTCCACTGGGACAGGGTATGGCTACACCTTC. Its translation: CASSSTGTGYGYTF. Variable domain in full (rest from reference TRBV5-1 and TRBJ1-2): KAGVTQTPRYLIKTRGQQVTLSCSPISGHRSVSWYQQTPGQGLQFLFEYFSETQRNKGNFPGRFSGRQFSNSRSEMNVSTLELGDSALYLCASSSTGTGYGYTFGSGTRLTVV.

This clone has a handful of counts. V usage is TRBV10-1 and J usage is TRBJ2-1; 7 bases are shared with TRBD2. The J segment lost 5 bases and the V segment lost 2 bases, leaving 3 bases of the junction unmatched. This CDR3 region has 14 residues. Per the germline V gene, CDR1 is WNHNN and CDR2 is SYGVQD (reference sequence). The CDR3 here is CASSEGTTDNEQFF. DNA of the CDR3: TGCGCCAGCAGTGAGGGGACTACCGACAATGAGCAGTTCTTC.

The V gene is TRBV6-5, the J gene TRBJ1-2; 10 nucleotides match TRBD1. This CDR3 contains 15 residues. Germline CDR1 reads MNHEY; CDR2 reads SVGAGI. The trim removed 5 bases at V and 2 bases at J, leaving 5 bases unmatched. For the CDR3, the DNA is TGTGCCAGCAGTCCGACAGGGGGCGCGAACTATGGCTACACCTTC. Protein sequence: CASSPTGGANYGYTF.

This clone came up once. The rearrangement uses TRBV11-2 and TRBJ2-7; 7 bases are shared with TRBD1. CDR1 and CDR2 (germline): SGHAT, FQNNGV. This CDR3 has 18 amino acids. The V and J ends lost 4 bases and 7 bases, in that order; junction bases with no gene match: 22. CDR3 amino acids: CASSYVSFRDRAAREQYF. As DNA, the CDR3 is TGTGCCAGCAGCTATGTGAGTTTCCGGGACAGAGCCGCTCGGGAGCAGTACTTC.

The chain employs TRBV5-1 and TRBJ2-5; D possibly corresponds to TRBD1 (7 bases). Between the trimmed V and J ends, which lost 1 base and 4 bases, there was a span of 14 bases. The CDR3 consists of 15 residues. Germline-derived CDR1 and CDR2 are SGHRS and YFSETQ. The CDR3 spells CASSLNAGGTETQYF. DNA for the CDR3: TGCGCCAGCAGCTTGAACGCAGGGGGGACAGAGACCCAGTACTTC.

V and J are TRBV19 and TRBJ2-7; D is unclear. The CDR3 extends over 12 amino acids. Germline-derived CDR1 and CDR2 are LNHDA and SQIVND (reference sequence). Deletions cut 5 bases from V and 0 bases from J, with 5 bases between. This CDR3 reads CASSSGSYEQYF. CDR3 coding DNA: TGTGCCAGTAGTTCCGGCTCCTACGAGCAGTACTTC.

Only one count was recorded for this clone. The chain is built from TRBV6-4 and TRBJ2-1; no definite D call. Trimming shortened V by 2 bases and J by 5 bases, and 13 bases separated the two germline ends. There are 15 residues in the CDR3. Germline V gene lookup returns CDR1 MRHNA and CDR2 SNTAGT. The CDR3 protein is CASSDPSRSNNEQFF. The CDR3 bases are TGTGCCAGCAGTGACCCATCTAGAAGTAACAATGAGCAGTTCTTC.

This clone was detected only once. CDR3 sequence reads: CASSTGPNTEAFF. The CDR3 DNA follows: TGTGCCAGTAGTACGGGTCCGAACACTGAAGCTTTCTTT. The chain couples TRBV19 to TRBJ1-1; D unresolved. V was shortened by 4 bases and J by 1 base, with 7 bases between the two germline ends. The germline CDR1 and CDR2 sequences are LNHDA and SQIVND (reference sequence). This CDR3 is 13 amino acids long.

The rearrangement links TRBV14 to TRBJ2-1; TRBD2 agrees at 7 bases. The CDR3 sequence is 16 residues long. CDR1 SGHDN and CDR2 FVKESK come from the germline V gene. J lost 3 bases, V lost 5 bases, and 10 bases had no gene match. DNA for the CDR3: TGTGCCAGCAGCTTTGAATGGGGGGGTCGCTACAATGAGCAGTTCTTC. This gives the protein CASSFEWGGRYNEQFF.

CDR3 bases: TGTGCCAGCAGTTACTCGAAGCGGGATAGCACAGATACGCAGTATTTT. As protein: CASSYSKRDSTDTQYF. The genes are TRBV6-6 and TRBJ2-3; TRBD2 matches at 7 bases. Trimming cost V 0 bases and J 0 bases; bases outside gene matches: 3. The length of the CDR3 is 16 residues. CDR1 and CDR2 (germline): MNHNY, SVGAGI (reference sequence).

V gene TRBV5-1 combines with J gene TRBJ2-7; 8 bases are a match to TRBD1. Germline V gene sequence: CDR1 SGHRS, CDR2 YFSETQ. With V trimmed by 5 bases and J by 0 bases, 1 base remained unmatched. The CDR3 loop spans 13 amino acids. The DNA for the CDR3 is TGCGCCAGCAGAGGACAGGGCTCCTACGAGCAGTACTTC. This gives the protein CASRGQGSYEQYF.

The chain uses TRBV5-4 and TRBJ2-5; D might be TRBD2 (5 bases). This CDR3 has 14 amino acids. The V gene's germline CDR1 is SGHNT and CDR2 YYREEE (reference sequence). V lost 0 bases to trimming and J lost 5 bases, with 11 bases between them. The CDR3 region has the DNA TGTGCCAGCAGCTTGGAGCGGCCCTTCGAGACCCAGTACTTC. Translating gives CASSLERPFETQYF.

The V and J genes are TRBV3-1 (or the pseudogene TRBV3-2) and TRBJ2-5; D possibly corresponds to TRBD1 (6 bases). The V end was cut by 0 bases, the J end by 5 bases, with 16 bases between. Per the germline V gene, CDR1 is LGHDT and CDR2 is YNNKEL (reference sequence). The CDR3 has 16 amino acids. The CDR3 nucleotides read TGTGCCAGCAGCCAAGAAACCCGGACAGTTTCCGAGACCCAGTACTTC. Amino acid sequence: CASSQETRTVSETQYF.

The chain links TRBV2 to TRBJ1-2; TRBD1 matches at 8 bases. The CDR3 covers 13 residues. Germline loops: CDR1 SNHLY, CDR2 FYNNEI. The trim removed 7 bases at V and 2 bases at J, leaving 3 bases unmatched. The CDR3 region is CASKGQGNYGYTF. The CDR3 bases are TGTGCCAGCAAAGGACAGGGAAACTATGGCTACACCTTC. Variable domain in full (rest from reference TRBV2 and TRBJ1-2): EPEVTQTPSHQVTQMGQEVILRCVPISNHLYFYWYRQILGQKVEFLVSFYNNEISEKSEIFDDQFSVERPDGSNFTLKIRSTKLEDSAMYFCASKGQGNYGYTFGSGTRLTVV.

The V and J genes are TRBV5-1 and TRBJ1-4; maybe TRBD1 (5 bases). This CDR3 is 17 amino acids long. Looked up from germline, CDR1 is SGHRS and CDR2 is YFSETQ. V lost 4 bases, J lost 0 bases, and 16 bases lay in between. Here the CDR3 DNA reads TGCGCCAGCAGCACAGGACCCAATCTCCCAACTAATGAAAAACTGTTTTTT. This gives the protein CASSTGPNLPTNEKLFF.

V gene TRBV4-1 combines with J gene TRBJ1-5; D possibly corresponds to TRBD1 (6 bases). The CDR3 totals 14 residues. Germline V gene sequence: CDR1 MGHRA, CDR2 YSYEKL. The V end was cut by 3 bases, the J end by 4 bases, with 10 bases between. The CDR3 bases are TGCGCCAGCAGCCACGGGGGGCTTAATCAGCCCCAGCATTTT. Protein: CASSHGGLNQPQHF.

This chain joins TRBV19 and TRBJ2-3; TRBD1 might be the D (6 bases). The V gene's germline CDR1 is LNHDA and CDR2 SQIVND (reference sequence). Trimming pared 5 bases from V and 2 bases from J, leaving 14 bases between. The CDR3 runs 15 residues. CDR3 sequence reads: CASSSLGHDTDTQYF. The CDR3 DNA reads as TGTGCCAGTAGTTCCCTGGGACATGACACAGATACGCAGTATTTT.

The chain carries TRBV29-1 and TRBJ2-7; D perhaps matches TRBD2 (7 bases). Per the germline V gene, CDR1 is SQVTM and CDR2 is ANQGSEA. The CDR3 sequence is 13 residues long. Trimming left V 4 bases short and J 5 bases short, with 15 bases between. Here the CDR3 DNA reads TGCAGCGTTGGGGCTCAGGGGAGGGACGAGCAGTACTTC. Its translation: CSVGAQGRDEQYF.

The chain uses TRBV9 and TRBJ2-2; possible D gene TRBD1, 6 bases. The CDR3 has 15 residues. The germline V gene has CDR1 SGDLS and CDR2 YYNGEE. V lost 4 bases to trimming and J lost 0 bases, with 10 bases between them. The CDR3 is CASSQDSANTGELFF. In DNA form, the CDR3 reads TGTGCCAGCAGCCAGGACAGCGCGAACACCGGGGAGCTGTTTTTT.

CDR3 nucleotide sequence: TGTGCCAGCAGCTTAGAATTTAGACAATTCTCTGGGGCCAACGTCCTGACTTTC. The encoded protein is CASSLEFRQFSGANVLTF. The V and J genes are TRBV7-2 and TRBJ2-6; D unresolved. CDR1 is SGHTA and CDR2 is FQGNSA in the germline V gene. V was pared by 1 base and J by 0 bases, with 13 bases between. This CDR3 has 18 residues.

V and J are TRBV19 and TRBJ2-5; 8 bases map to TRBD1. The germline V gene encodes CDR1 LNHDA and CDR2 SQIVND (reference sequence). The CDR3 contains 15 residues. The V and J ends lost 5 bases and 2 bases, in that order; junction bases with no gene match: 7. The CDR3 region has the DNA TGTGCCAGTAGTCCAAGAGGGACAGGACAAGAGACCCAGTACTTC. Its protein is CASSPRGTGQETQYF.

The chain joins TRBV6-2 or TRBV6-3 to TRBJ1-5; weak D call: TRBD1 (6 bases). This CDR3 has 16 amino acids. V was pared by 6 bases and J by 2 bases, with 17 bases between. Looked up from germline, CDR1 is MNHEY and CDR2 is SVGEGT. As DNA, the CDR3 is TGTGCCAGCAGACCTACCACAGGGTGGGGCAATCAGCCCCAGCATTTT. This sequence encodes CASRPTTGWGNQPQHF.

This chain uses TRBV2 with TRBJ2-3; 7 nucleotides match TRBD2. V lost 4 bases, J lost 1 base, and 5 bases stayed unmatched. The germline V gene encodes CDR1 SNHLY and CDR2 FYNNEI. The CDR3 is made up of 15 amino acids. CDR3 coding DNA: TGTGCCAGCAGTGTCGCGGGGGTGGGCACAGATACGCAGTATTTT. It translates to CASSVAGVGTDTQYF.

J is TRBJ1-1 and V is TRBV27, with TRBD1 identical over 8 bases. This CDR3 has 15 residues. The trim removed 5 bases at V and 2 bases at J, leaving 7 bases unmatched. Germline lookup yields CDR1 MNHEY and CDR2 SMNVEV (reference sequence). CDR3 nucleotides: TGTGCCAGCAGTCCCAACAGGGGGGAAAACACTGAAGCTTTCTTT. It is translated as CASSPNRGENTEAFF.

This clone is a singleton in its sample. The V call is TRBV4-1, the J call TRBJ1-2; no clear D. There are 14 residues in the CDR3. In germline, CDR1 is MGHRA, CDR2 YSYEKL. V gave up 0 bases and J gave up 8 bases, with 13 bases separating them. In nucleotides, the CDR3 is TGCGCCAGCAGCCAAGAAGTAACTCCGAGGGGCTACACCTTC. It specifies CASSQEVTPRGYTF.

Only one count was recorded for this clone. Additional DNA sequences in this sample encode the identical CDR3. This chain connects TRBV6-2 or TRBV6-3 to TRBJ1-4, with 9 bases matching TRBD1. The germline gives CDR1 MNHEY, CDR2 SVGEGT. The CDR3 totals 15 residues. V trimming: 6 bases; J trimming: 5 bases; junction bases outside the gene matches: 7. In DNA, the CDR3 is TGTGCCAGCAGCCGGGCCGGGACAGGGAATGAAAAACTGTTTTTT. Protein product: CASSRAGTGNEKLFF.